This TCR beta chain was retrieved from a study of regulatory T cells in long-lasting Graves disease. Overall study: The term persistent Graves' disease signified upward of 5 years on antithyroid drugs with positive TSH receptor antibodies.

The CDR3 contains 18 residues. Trimming pared 5 bases from V and 1 base from J, leaving 21 bases between. CDR1 is MDHEN, CDR2 SYDVKM, per germline. This clonotype has a count of ten or more. TCR beta libraries were built with iRepertoire HTBI primers and Arm-PCR of CDR3 regions. TCRdb re-analysed the multiplex PCR reads in MiXCR, keeping a single row per CDR3 protein. The sample consists of about 430,000 distinct CDR3 sequences, around a fifth of them appearing once. Described time point: persistent/refractory GD, antithyroid drugs over 5 years with positive TRAb. From PBMCs, RNA was extracted and then used to make the TCR library. Diagnoses of Graves' disease were made by American Thyroid Association guidelines.

This receptor was taken from a female donor with Graves disease. V and J are TRBV28 and TRBJ2-1; D may be TRBD2 (7 bases). The input for sequencing was peripheral blood mononuclear cells (PBMCs), taken when the disease was refractory, from a patient treated with antithyroid drugs. CDR3 DNA: TGTGCCAGCAGTCCCAGTGGGGGGGCCCAACTTTCCTACAATGAGCAGTTCTTC. It yields the protein CASSPSGGAQLSYNEQFF.